Following are 21 T cell receptor beta chains from one sample sequenced in a study of blood T cell repertoires in COVID-19. The method was immunoSEQ multiplex PCR; TCRdb's version includes in-frame clones alone and lacks a portion of them. The data contain roughly 150,000 clones, around 87% of them singletons. Sequencing was performed on peripheral blood. These receptors all stem from a woman aged 40 to 49 with acute or convalescent COVID-19.

A single count supports this clone. CDR3 amino acids: CAIRISGTANTGELFF. In DNA form, the CDR3 reads TGTGCCATCAGGATTTCCGGGACAGCGAACACCGGGGAGCTGTTTTTT. The chain links TRBV10-3 to TRBJ2-2; the match to TRBD1 covers 7 bases. Trimming cost V 6 bases and J 0 bases; bases outside gene matches: 7. There are 16 residues in the CDR3. CDR1 and CDR2 (germline): ENHRY, SYGVKD.

The genes are TRBV2 and TRBJ2-7; D perhaps matches TRBD2 (5 bases). The germline V and J ends were trimmed by 5 bases and 6 bases, with 23 bases remaining between them. From germline, CDR1 is SNHLY and CDR2 FYNNEI. The CDR3 covers 16 residues. The CDR3 protein is CASSYQRLTRSGEQYF. As DNA, the CDR3 is TGTGCCAGCAGTTACCAGAGACTAACTAGGTCAGGCGAGCAGTACTTC.

The V and J genes are TRBV3-1 (or the pseudogene TRBV3-2) and TRBJ2-1, with D hard to call. Trimming pared 1 base from V and 6 bases from J, leaving 10 bases between. From germline, CDR1 is LGHDT and CDR2 YNNKEL (reference sequence). The CDR3 has 14 residues. For the CDR3, the DNA is TGTGCCAGCAGCCAAGGACCGAGGTCCAATGAGCAGTTCTTC. This encodes CASSQGPRSNEQFF.

V and J are TRBV5-4 and TRBJ2-7; weak D call: TRBD2 (6 bases). Germline V gene lookup returns CDR1 SGHNT and CDR2 YYREEE (reference sequence). Trimming cost V 4 bases and J 3 bases, with 11 bases left between them. This CDR3 is built from 13 residues. Written as DNA, the CDR3 is TGTGCCAGCAGCGGTGGGACTGTCTACGAGCAGTACTTC. Translation gives CASSGGTVYEQYF.

V is TRBV9 and J is TRBJ2-2, with 9 bases aligning to TRBD1. Trimming at V came to 5 bases and at J to 3 bases, leaving 5 bases not matched to a gene. Germline values: CDR1 SGDLS, CDR2 YYNGEE. This CDR3 has 15 residues. The CDR3 nucleotides read TGTGCCAGCAGTCCAGGGACAGGGTACACCGGGGAGCTGTTTTTT. Translated: CASSPGTGYTGELFF.

This chain links TRBV2 with TRBJ2-3; 11 nucleotides line up with TRBD2. V shed 8 bases, J shed 3 bases, and the junction held 10 bases outside the gene matches. CDR3 size: 16 residues. Germline CDR1 SNHLY, CDR2 FYNNEI. The DNA for the CDR3 is TGTGCCAGCCAACCTACTAGCGGGAGTACTACAGATACGCAGTATTTT. Amino acid sequence: CASQPTSGSTTDTQYF.

The chain joins TRBV10-3 to TRBJ2-2; TRBD1 matches at 8 bases. The V segment lost 6 bases and the J segment 4 bases; nucleotides outside the gene matches: 7. Germline values: CDR1 ENHRY, CDR2 SYGVKD. The length of the CDR3 is 15 residues. CDR3 residues: CAIRRTGQGTGELFF. DNA of the CDR3: TGTGCCATCAGGAGGACAGGGCAGGGCACCGGGGAGCTGTTTTTT.

This chain joins TRBV14 and TRBJ2-7, with D perhaps TRBD2 (6 bases). V was cut by 0 bases and J by 11 bases, with 14 bases left in between. Germline V gives CDR1 SGHDN, CDR2 FVKESK. This CDR3 region has 13 residues. The CDR3 here is CASSQDGTQSEYF. DNA for the CDR3: TGTGCCAGCAGCCAAGATGGGACTCAGAGTGAGTACTTC. The full variable domain, in which reference TRBV14 and TRBJ2-7 provide the parts outside the CDR3, is EAGVTQFPSHSVIEKGQTVTLRCDPISGHDNLYWYRRVMGKEIKFLLHFVKESKQDESGMPNNRFLAERTGGTYSTLKVQPAELEDSGVYFCASSQDGTQSEYFGPGTRLTVT.

The chain is built from TRBV5-1 and TRBJ1-4, with 7 positions matching TRBD1. The CDR3 contains 15 residues. Germline V lookup: CDR1 SGHRS, CDR2 YFSETQ. V lost 3 bases, J lost 5 bases, and 7 bases stayed unmatched. DNA of the CDR3: TGCGCCAGCAGCTGGGGGGACAGCTCGAATGAAAAACTGTTTTTT. Translated: CASSWGDSSNEKLFF.

The rearrangement joins TRBV5-1 to TRBJ2-3; possible D gene TRBD2, 5 bases. Per germline, CDR1 SGHRS and CDR2 YFSETQ. V lost 0 bases and J lost 0, with 5 bases in between. CDR3 length: 14 amino acids. The CDR3 DNA sequence: TGCGCCAGCAGCTTGGGAGGGAGCACAGATACGCAGTATTTT. Its translation is CASSLGGSTDTQYF.

The chain links TRBV9 to TRBJ1-5, with 7 bases identical to TRBD1. The CDR3 length is 15 residues. CDR1 is SGDLS, CDR2 YYNGEE, per germline. The V gene end was trimmed by 4 bases and the J gene end by 4 bases; junction bases not matched to a gene: 8. CDR3 in amino acids: CASSPDLQGNQPQHF. The CDR3 DNA is TGTGCCAGCAGCCCCGATCTACAGGGGAATCAGCCCCAGCATTTT.

The chain has TRBV11-2 and TRBJ2-7; weak D call: TRBD1 (6 bases). V was trimmed by 3 bases and J by 2 bases, leaving 11 bases between them. The V gene's germline CDR1 is SGHAT and CDR2 FQNNGV. The CDR3 runs 14 residues. Written as DNA, the CDR3 is TGTGCCAGCAGCTTCGGGACAAGAACCTACGAGCAGTACTTC. Encoded protein: CASSFGTRTYEQYF.

The chain has TRBV18 and TRBJ1-6; D is perhaps TRBD1 (6 bases). Germline CDR1 and CDR2: KGHSH and LQKENI. The CDR3 sequence is 15 residues long. The ends were cut back, 5 bases at V and 0 bases at J, with 8 bases in the middle. The CDR3 DNA reads as TGTGCCAGCTCAACGGACAGCTCCTATAATTCACCCCTCCACTTT. Its protein is CASSTDSSYNSPLHF.

The chain has TRBV5-1 and TRBJ1-5; 7 nucleotides align to TRBD1. This CDR3 has 13 residues. V lost 0 bases, J lost 7 bases, and 1 base stayed unmatched. Germline CDR1 reads SGHRS; CDR2 reads YFSETQ. The CDR3 DNA reads as TGCGCCAGCAGCTTGGAACAGGGGCAGCCCCAGCATTTT. Translation: CASSLEQGQPQHF.

This clone has more than one count but fewer than ten. J is TRBJ2-7 and V is TRBV5-1, with D tentatively TRBD2 (5 bases). CDR1 and CDR2 (germline): SGHRS, YFSETQ. The CDR3 covers 14 residues. V dropped 4 bases and J dropped 6 bases, with 17 bases sitting between them. The CDR3 DNA follows: TGCGCCAGCAGCCCATGGACGGCGGGTGGCGAGCAGTACTTC. Translating gives CASSPWTAGGEQYF.

The chain uses TRBV3-1 (or the pseudogene TRBV3-2) and TRBJ2-3; TRBD1 agrees at 7 bases. This CDR3 has 16 amino acids. Germline V gene data show CDR1 as LGHDT and CDR2 as YNNKEL (reference sequence). V lost 2 bases, J lost 1 base, and 6 bases stayed unmatched. The CDR3 reads CASSQQGGSGTDTQYF. In DNA, the CDR3 is TGTGCCAGCAGCCAACAAGGGGGCTCGGGCACAGATACGCAGTATTTT.

The chain uses TRBV9 and TRBJ2-7; D perhaps matches TRBD2 (5 bases). V lost 3 bases to trimming and J lost 2 bases, with 15 bases between them. Germline assignment: CDR1 SGDLS and CDR2 YYNGEE. The CDR3 loop spans 15 amino acids. The CDR3 here is CASSAGLGSPYEQYF. The CDR3, as DNA: TGTGCCAGCAGCGCGGGTTTGGGGAGCCCCTACGAGCAGTACTTC.

The chain employs TRBV5-1 and TRBJ2-3, with 7 bases matching TRBD1. The CDR3 runs 16 residues. V gave up 4 bases and J gave up 3 bases; unmatched junction bases: 11. Germline V gene data show CDR1 as SGHRS and CDR2 as YFSETQ. CDR3 residues: CASSRNRDSLTDTQYF. The CDR3 DNA is TGCGCCAGCAGCCGGAACCGGGACAGCCTGACAGATACGCAGTATTTT.

V and J are TRBV4-2 and TRBJ2-2; weak D call: TRBD1 (5 bases). The CDR3 is 17 amino acids. With 1 base removed from V and 4 bases from J, the gap between germline ends came to 16 bases. Germline V CDR1 and CDR2: LGHNA, YNFKEQ. The CDR3 DNA is TGTGCCAGCAGCCAAGCCAACTCCCGGACACCCACCGGGGAGCTGTTTTTT. The encoded protein is CASSQANSRTPTGELFF.

The chain links TRBV7-2 to TRBJ1-5; 7 bases align to TRBD1. Trimming removed 6 bases from V and 6 bases from J; junction bases left unmatched: 11. CDR1 and CDR2 (germline): SGHTA, FQGNSA. The CDR3 is 15 residues long. The CDR3 DNA reads as TGTGCCAGCAGAGCGACAGGGCGGGCGAGTCAGCCCCAGCATTTT. Translating it yields CASRATGRASQPQHF.

In regard to this clone: This likely comes from a read error, as the CDR3 has no conserved phenylalanine or tryptophan at its end. The rearrangement joins TRBV19 to TRBJ1-1, with 9 bases aligning to TRBD1. The CDR3 length is 15 residues. The V and J ends lost 8 bases and 1 base, in that order; junction bases with no gene match: 8. Germline values: CDR1 LNHDA, CDR2 SQIVND (reference sequence). As DNA, the CDR3 is TGTGCCAGTTATACAGGGGGCGCCGGGAACACTGAAGCTTTCCTT. As protein: CASYTGGAGNTEAFL.